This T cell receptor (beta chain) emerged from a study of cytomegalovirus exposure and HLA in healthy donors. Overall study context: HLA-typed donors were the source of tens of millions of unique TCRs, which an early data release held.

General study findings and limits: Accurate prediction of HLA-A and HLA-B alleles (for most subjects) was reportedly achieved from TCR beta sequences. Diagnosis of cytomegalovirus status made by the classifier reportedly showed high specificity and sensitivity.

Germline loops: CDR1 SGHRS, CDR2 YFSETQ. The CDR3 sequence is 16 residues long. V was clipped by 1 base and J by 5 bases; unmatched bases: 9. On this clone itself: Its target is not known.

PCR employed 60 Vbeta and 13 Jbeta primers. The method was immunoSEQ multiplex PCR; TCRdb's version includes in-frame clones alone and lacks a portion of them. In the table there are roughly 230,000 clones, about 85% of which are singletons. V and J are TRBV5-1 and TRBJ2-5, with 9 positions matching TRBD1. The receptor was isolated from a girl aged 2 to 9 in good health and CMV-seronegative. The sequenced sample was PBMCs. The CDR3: CASSLMGTGRAETQYF. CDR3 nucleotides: TGCGCCAGCAGCTTGATGGGGACAGGGCGAGCGGAGACCCAGTACTTC.